Listed below are T cell receptor beta chains from one sample, sequenced in a study of blood T cell repertoires in COVID-19. Generated by immunoSEQ multiplex PCR, the TCRdb table keeps only in-frame clones and is missing some. The sample has over 200,000 clones, around 89% seen once. Sequencing input: PBMCs or T cells enriched from blood (not recorded which). These receptor sequences come from a man in his forties or fifties who had recovered from COVID-19. Each CDR3 is given with its conserved first and last residue. Each record gives: J gene, V gene, clone size, D gene, CDR3 protein, CDR3 DNA. D genes are given only for firm matches. Clone size, where shown, is once, few, many, or a class for clones that have expanded.

>TRBJ2-7|TRBV11-3|-|TRBD1
CASSLGLGQPNSYEQYF
TGTGCCAGCAGCTTAGGACTGGGACAGCCGAACTCCTACGAGCAGTACTTC
>TRBJ1-4|TRBV6-5|-|TRBD1
CASSHDRGPSEKLFF
TGTGCCAGCAGTCACGACAGGGGGCCTAGTGAAAAACTGTTTTTT
>TRBJ2-1|TRBV7-3|-|-
CASSLNSMPYNEQFF
TGTGCCAGCAGCCTTAATAGTATGCCCTACAATGAGCAGTTCTTC
>TRBJ2-2|TRBV6-6|-|-
CATGGVTGELFF
TGTGCCACAGGCGGGGTGACCGGGGAGCTGTTTTTT
>TRBJ2-2|TRBV7-3|-|TRBD2
CASSYTSGRAAGELFF
TGTGCCAGCAGCTATACTAGCGGGAGGGCCGCCGGGGAGCTGTTTTTT
>TRBJ2-3|TRBV19|once|-
CASSIDGGPTDTQYF
TGTGCCAGTAGTATAGACGGCGGCCCCACAGATACGCAGTATTTT
>TRBJ2-5|TRBV5-6|once|-
CASSLEGGGLGETQYF
TGTGCCAGCAGCTTGGAGGGCGGGGGCTTAGGAGAGACCCAGTACTTC
>TRBJ2-1|TRBV7-9|-|-
CASSFDRSNEQFF
TGTGCCAGCAGCTTCGACAGGAGCAATGAGCAGTTCTTC
>TRBJ1-5|TRBV4-3|-|-
CASSQETGGGQPQHF
TGCGCCAGCAGCCAAGAGACAGGCGGTGGGCAGCCCCAGCATTTT
>TRBJ2-5|TRBV24-1|-|TRBD1
CATSDSGTGKTQYF
TGTGCCACCAGTGATTCCGGGACAGGGAAGACCCAGTACTTC
>TRBJ2-7|TRBV28|-|TRBD2
CASSPWVAGGFEQYF
TGTGCCAGCAGTCCGTGGGTAGCGGGAGGCTTTGAGCAGTACTTC
>TRBJ2-7|TRBV6-5|-|-
CASPPRVSSYEQYF
TGTGCCAGCCCCCCTCGAGTTTCATCCTACGAGCAGTACTTC
>TRBJ1-4|TRBV10-1|-|-
CASSEWGTEKLFF
TGCGCCAGCAGTGAGTGGGGCACTGAAAAACTGTTTTTT
>TRBJ2-2|TRBV6-5|-|TRBD1
CASSYSWTGTGELFF
TGTGCCAGCAGTTACTCGTGGACAGGGACCGGGGAGCTGTTTTTT
>TRBJ1-1|TRBV4-1|once|-
CASSQGGGRNTEAFF
TGCGCCAGCAGCCAAGGTGGAGGTAGGAACACTGAAGCTTTCTTT
>TRBJ1-4|TRBV11-2|-|TRBD1
CASSFQGGANEKLFF
TGTGCCAGCAGCTTCCAGGGGGGTGCTAATGAAAAACTGTTTTTT
>TRBJ2-3|TRBV19|-|TRBD1
CASSGPGDRGADTQYF
TGTGCCAGTAGTGGCCCCGGGGACAGGGGCGCAGATACGCAGTATTTT
>TRBJ2-5|TRBV18|-|TRBD1
CASSPRAGGKETQYF
TGTGCCAGCTCACCGCGGGCAGGGGGTAAAGAGACCCAGTACTTC
>TRBJ2-7|TRBV13|-|-
CASSRDSEQYF
TGTGCCAGCAGCAGAGATAGCGAGCAGTACTTC
>TRBJ1-1|TRBV30|-|-
CAWSVSLFEKAFF
TGTGCCTGGAGTGTAAGCTTGTTTGAAAAAGCTTTCTTT
>TRBJ1-5|TRBV30|once|-
CAWAAWANQPQHF
TGTGCCTGGGCGGCCTGGGCCAATCAGCCCCAGCATTTT
>TRBJ1-2|TRBV6-5|many|TRBD1
CASSPPGQAHYGYTF
TGTGCCAGCAGCCCGCCCGGACAGGCTCACTATGGCTACACCTTC
>TRBJ2-2|TRBV27|-|TRBD2
CASSLSPTWTSGNTGELFF
TGTGCCAGCAGTTTATCACCCACGTGGACTAGCGGAAACACCGGGGAGCTGTTTTTT
>TRBJ2-7|TRBV4-1|-|-
CASSQETLRGDNRYEQYF
TGCGCCAGCAGCCAAGAAACCCTTCGGGGAGACAACCGCTACGAGCAGTACTTC
>TRBJ2-7|TRBV10-3|-|-
CAIIEGPQGYEQYF
TGTGCCATCATTGAAGGACCCCAGGGCTACGAGCAGTACTTC
>TRBJ2-1|TRBV29-1|-|TRBD2
CSTELAGGPFGEQFF
TGCAGCACCGAACTAGCGGGAGGGCCATTTGGTGAGCAGTTCTTC
>TRBJ2-1|TRBV10-1|-|TRBD2
CASSESILAGEDEQFF
TGCGCCAGCAGTGAGTCGATATTAGCGGGGGAGGACGAGCAGTTCTTC
>TRBJ1-4|TRBV19|-|-
CASSILESLPTNEKLFF
TGTGCCAGTAGTATTCTCGAAAGCCTACCAACTAATGAAAAACTGTTTTTT
>TRBJ1-4|TRBV6-5|-|-
CASRENEKLFF
TGTGCCAGCAGAGAGAATGAAAAACTGTTTTTT